This T cell receptor (beta chain) was sequenced during a study of cytomegalovirus exposure and HLA in healthy donors. Study findings and constraints: In a later analysis, an Asian-associated ancestry cluster reportedly showed fewer N-insertions than the roughly 690-donor mean. Near-uniform donor sequencing depth was presumed by presence/absence analyses. What a later analysis showed was that several of the most significant clusters appeared linked to common viral pathogens.

Turning to this clone: Its matching antigen is unknown. An end of the junction differs from the germline gene, which may be a read error.

13 Jbeta primers and 60 Vbeta primers were used for the PCR. TCRdb keeps only in-frame clones here, not all; method: immunoSEQ multiplex PCR. Among around 110,000 clones, about 81% were seen once, and the ten largest hold under 3.5%. Healthy individuals who donated bone marrow served as the donors. The germline V gene has CDR1 SGHRS and CDR2 YFSETQ. The CDR3 has 16 residues. The sequence was obtained from a man aged 30 to 39 in good health and CMV-seropositive. Sequencing was carried out using PBMCs. The V call is TRBV5-1, the J call TRBJ1-2; D may be TRBD1 (6 bases). CDR3 in DNA: TGCGCCAGCAGCTTTGGAACAGGGAGAAAGAGCTATGTCTACACCTTC. Its protein is CASSFGTGRKSYVYTF. The full variable domain, in which reference TRBV5-1 and TRBJ1-2 provide the parts outside the CDR3, is KAGVTQTPRYLIKTRGQQVTLSCSPISGHRSVSWYQQTPGQGLQFLFEYFSETQRNKGNFPGRFSGRQFSNSRSEMNVSTLELGDSALYLCASSFGTGRKSYVYTFGSGTRLTVV.